This T cell receptor (beta chain) originates from a study of shared clonotypes between healthy human individuals. General study points: Clonotype sharing among donors was thought likely to change with sequencing depth. In having few donors, the study represented limited genetic and exposure-history diversity.

CDR1 and CDR2 from the germline V gene are SGHRS and YFSETQ. The trim removed 0 bases at V and 4 bases at J, leaving 5 bases unmatched. This CDR3 is built from 16 residues. Each cell subset's genomic DNA was divided evenly among several immunoSEQ plates. In the original processing: ImmunoSEQ gave junction-only sequences without quality scores, so filtering differed. Sequenced by immunoSEQ multiplex PCR; TCRdb stores in-frame clones only, minus some. That table supplies the V and J calls and clone size; D and trimming were determined from the DNA. The data hold about 490,000 clones, with over 60% observed a single time. Regarding this clone: What it recognizes is unknown.

Sequenced: PBMCs. The clonotype comes from a woman between 40 and 55 years old in good health. Some clones in this sample may be carry-over from other donors' samples. The chain employs TRBV5-1 and TRBJ2-2, with 8 bases that match TRBD2. CDR3 DNA: TGCGCCAGCAGCTTGGTCGCGACTAGCGCCACCGGGGAGCTGTTTTTT. Encoded protein: CASSLVATSATGELFF.